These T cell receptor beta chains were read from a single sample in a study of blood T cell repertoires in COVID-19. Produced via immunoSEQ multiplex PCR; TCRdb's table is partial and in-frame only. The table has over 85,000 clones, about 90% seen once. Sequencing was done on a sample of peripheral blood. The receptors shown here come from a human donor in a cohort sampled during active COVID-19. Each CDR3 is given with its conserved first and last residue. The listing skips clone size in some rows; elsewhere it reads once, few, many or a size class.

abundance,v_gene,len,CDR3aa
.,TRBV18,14,CASSPQGHGQPQHF
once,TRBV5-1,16,CASSLFLAGDYNEQFF
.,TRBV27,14,CASRRTGINQPQHF
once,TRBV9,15,CASSASGSYADEQFF
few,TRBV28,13,CASRPLPRGDYTF
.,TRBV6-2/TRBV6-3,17,CASSYSPASGIYNEQFF
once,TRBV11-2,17,CASSWGGLAGEGNEQFF
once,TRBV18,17,CASSSLGVTGGQETQYF
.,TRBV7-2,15,CASSLGLNSGNTIYF
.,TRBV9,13,CASSVDGGYEQYF
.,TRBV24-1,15,CATSDPRRPGNEQYF
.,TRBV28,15,CASREGSGGNQPQHF
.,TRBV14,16,CASSQGAGGRNTEAFF
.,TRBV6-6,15,CASIRASGRVNEQFF
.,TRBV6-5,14,CASRAPGGRTEAFF
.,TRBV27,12,CASRKGVYEQYF
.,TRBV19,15,CASSIGFAATGELFF
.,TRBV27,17,CASSLFGTTLNTGELFF
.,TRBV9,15,CASRRGSGTNEKLFF
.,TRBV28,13,CASSPTDSYEQYF
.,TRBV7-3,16,CASSSSGRWGTDTQYF
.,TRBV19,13,CASRGDRGSQAFF
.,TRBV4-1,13,CASSQYLYQPQHF
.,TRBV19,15,CASSKPGGNSYEQYF
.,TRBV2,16,CASSGGQIYSYNEQFF
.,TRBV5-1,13,CASGVGGPWEQYF
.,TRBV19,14,CASSPSAGGETQYF
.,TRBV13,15,CASSPALASRGEQYF
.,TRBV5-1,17,CASSLGVAGEWQETQYF
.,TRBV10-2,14,CASSDGTDYNEQFF
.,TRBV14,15,CASSQGLAGIETQYF
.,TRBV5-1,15,CASSLLPGQGNEQFF
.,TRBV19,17,CASSRGLAGSPQETQYF
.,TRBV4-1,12,CASSQEDRRYTF
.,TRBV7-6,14,CASSLGTGAGGYTF
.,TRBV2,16,CASSEDERANTGELFF
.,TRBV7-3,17,CASSSALSAGGGGELFF
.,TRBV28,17,CASSYTPAGLAAYEQYF
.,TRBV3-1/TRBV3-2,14,CASSQQVSNQPQHF
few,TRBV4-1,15,CASSQVDRISNGYTF
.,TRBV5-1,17,CASSPSSLGAGANVLTF
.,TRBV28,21,CASSLLGTGGKNEGQNTEAFF
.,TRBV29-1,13,CSVEGTGTDTQYF
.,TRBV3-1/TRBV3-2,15,CASSQDRDRSEKLFF
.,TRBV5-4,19,CASSPRSPSTPGNYYEQYF
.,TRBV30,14,CAWTTGGLTDTQYF
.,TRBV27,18,CASSIRPPGEYSNQPQHF
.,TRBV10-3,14,CAISDLAEGYEQYF
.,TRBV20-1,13,CSASDTTYNEQFF
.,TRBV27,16,CASSFARSSSYNEQFF